The clone carrying this TCR beta chain was found a few times. The source of the sample is a study of blood T cells in healthy people across ages. A sample-barcoded 5' primer and a J-beta primer mix were used in a second PCR of roughly 7 to 12 cycles. Each CDR3 protein gets one entry after TCRdb re-called the 5' RACE reads with MiXCR. The sample records 710,000 or so distinct CDR3 sequences, around a fifth being singletons. The germline CDR1 and CDR2 sequences are KGHDR and SFDVKD. V lost 7 bases to trimming and J lost 5 bases, with 13 bases between them. CDR3 length: 13 amino acids. This receptor was taken from a man in his 70s in good health. Sequenced: blood. V and J are TRBV24-1 and TRBJ1-2; TRBD1 is a possible D gene (5 bases). As DNA, the CDR3 is TGTGCCACCAGAGACCCGGGGACTTATGGCTACACCTTC. Its translation: CATRDPGTYGYTF.